The source of this T cell receptor (beta chain) is a study of vaccination and CD4 T cells after COVID-19 (dated by TCRdb to the early 2020s). Study-wide context: Convalescent patients had a positive SARS-CoV-2 result on nasal swab PCR, and of these patients, under ten had mild disease and one had severe disease. Participants received two doses of either the Pfizer-BioNTech BNT162b2 vaccine (n=8) or the Moderna mRNA-1273 vaccine (n=2). Post-COVID blood samples from convalescent patients were collected a median of around 100 days after diagnosis, with a range of roughly 35 to 161 days. As controls, cultures received a CEFX viral epitope pool (the positive control), an HIV-1 Nef peptide pool (the negative control), or no peptide at all. Six males and four females were included in the convalescent cohort, with two Hispanic individuals, seven Caucasians, two Asians and one multiracial person represented. Culture stimuli were overlapping spike peptide pools from SARS-CoV-2 and from the common cold coronaviruses HCoV-NL63, HCoV-OC43 and HCoV-229E. Post-vaccine blood samples were taken a median of around 70 days after the second vaccine dose, with a range of roughly 14 to 241 days. In ten to eleven COVID-19 convalescent patients and a handful of infection-naive healthy vaccine recipients, researchers compared the spike-specific CD4+ TCR repertoire from before mRNA vaccination with the repertoire from after.

Library prep was done by PCR. At the Johns Hopkins FTIC core, DNA from the cultured CD4+ T cells underwent TCR sequencing with the Oncomine TCR Beta short-read assay. The QIAamp micro DNA kit was used to extract genomic DNA from the cultured CD4+ T cells. Oncomine TCR Beta libraries made from cultured CD4+ T cells were pooled using unique dual indexes and sequenced on an Illumina iSeq 100. The authors' analysis ran thus. Non-productive sequences were filtered out, and CDR3s that did not start with C, did not end with F or W, or were shorter than 7 amino acids were discarded. The MANAFEST web application identified antigen-specific clonotypes by comparing peptide-stimulated wells against reference wells and other culture wells. An FDR below 0.05, an odds ratio above 5, and a productive frequency above 0.1% in at least two of three replicate wells were required for clones to be considered positive. A clonotype counted as cross-reactive if it showed significant expansion both in the SARS-CoV-2 spike wells and in at least one common cold coronavirus spike condition. Levenshtein distances (stringdist) and unrooted phylogenetic trees (ape) in R version 3.6.1 were used to assess CDR3 homology. TCRdb reworked the public reads: Q25 trimming with fastp, MiXCR clone assembly, productive beta chains retained. Identical CDR3 proteins give one entry, which carries the most common genes and DNA. The V and J calls were determined by TCRdb, not by the authors. This sample holds 15,000 to 20,000 distinct CDR3 sequences; around 49% were observed only once. About 4% of the sample goes to the ten largest clones.

As concerns this clonotype: This receptor's antigen is unknown. No base quality values were provided; no much bigger clone lies one nucleotide off.

The CDR3 goes from the cysteine to the phenylalanine over 14 residues. CDR3 DNA is the only sequence kept; it has 42 bases, read in frame from the first base. CDR1 and CDR2 (SEHNR, FQNEAQ) derive from the germline V gene (reference sequence). Relative to germline, V is 5 bases shorter and J is 2 bases shorter, with 12 bases between their ends. The sample's treatment or condition label, in plain terms: roughly 11-day PBMC culture with coronavirus spike peptide pools or control peptides (ViraFEST assay). The study used the ViraFEST assay, which expanded antigen-specific T cells with peptide pools and then identified expanded clonotypes by TCR sequencing. The convalescent patients' positive SARS-CoV-2 PCR tests were from March to December 2020, which was before the Alpha, Beta and Delta variants emerged in the United States. PBMCs were cultured at fewer than 2.5 million per well in IMDM supplemented with approximately 5% human AB serum and around 9.5 IU/ml IL-2, with approximately 11 ug/ml peptide pools added. Half of the culture medium was replaced with fresh IL-2-containing medium on days 3 and 7. CD4+ T cells were isolated after around 11 days of culture through negative selection using the EasySep CD4+ T cell isolation kit. PBMCs were separated from whole blood using Ficoll-Paque Plus gradient centrifugation and then either used fresh or cryopreserved at -140C. Culture conditions were generally each tested in triplicate wells.

What the work shows at the level of the full study, not this receptor alone: Of the vaccine-specific clones in convalescent patients, 304 of 307, or nearly all, reacted only to SARS-CoV-2 spike and did not cross-react with common cold coronaviruses. The median count of SARS-CoV-2-reactive clonotypes went up from about 23 after infection to around 38 after vaccination, although the change was not significant. In convalescent patients, a median approximately 89% of post-vaccine SARS-CoV-2-reactive clones were detected only after vaccination, suggesting vaccine-specific priming. The study included relatively few convalescent patients and did not analyze early timepoints after natural infection.

Input material: CD4+ T cells from blood, cultured in vitro. Recombination joined TRBV7-9 with TRBJ1-1; TRBD1 is a weak D gene call, 5 bases matching. This clonotype was obtained from a human donor who had recovered from COVID-19. This receptor has the CDR3 CASSPREVNTEAFF. The DNA sequence is as follows: TGTGCCAGCAGCCCCAGGGAGGTCAACACTGAAGCTTTCTTT.